Listed below are T cell receptor beta chains from one sample, sequenced in a study of early T cells in non-severe SARS-CoV-2 infection. Each CDR3 protein gets one entry after TCRdb re-called the 5' RACE reads with MiXCR. The data contain 35,000 to 45,000 distinct CDR3 sequences, roughly 6% of them singletons. The sequences come from whole blood, collected at baseline. These receptors were obtained from an adult who was a healthcare worker with PCR-confirmed SARS-CoV-2 infection or an uninfected control (not recorded which). Each CDR3 is given with its conserved first and last residue. A D gene is named only where the DNA matches it firmly. Clone size is given for some rows only: seen once, a few or many times, or a class if the clone is expanded.

J gene,V gene,D gene,clone size,CDR3 protein,CDR3 DNA
TRBJ2-7,TRBV29-1,-,many,CSVAPMSRSYEQYF,TGCAGCGTCGCTCCCATGTCTAGATCCTACGAGCAGTACTTC
TRBJ1-4,TRBV20-1,-,few,CSAREGVNEKLFF,TGCAGTGCTAGAGAGGGGGTAAATGAAAAACTGTTTTTT
TRBJ2-5,TRBV12-3/TRBV12-4,TRBD1,many,CASSPTGTVETQYF,TGTGCCAGCAGTCCCACCGGGACAGTAGAGACCCAGTACTTC
TRBJ2-3,TRBV20-1,TRBD2,-,CSASSAGGTDTQYF,TGCAGTGCTAGTTCAGCGGGGGGCACAGATACGCAGTATTTT
TRBJ1-6,TRBV5-4,TRBD1,-,CASSQTLGTGQYNSPLHF,TGTGCCAGCAGCCAAACCCTGGGTACGGGACAGTATAATTCACCCCTCCACTTT
TRBJ1-4,TRBV27,TRBD1,few,CASSRQGTGANEKLFF,TGTGCCAGCAGCCGACAGGGGACGGGGGCTAATGAAAAACTGTTTTTT
TRBJ2-2,TRBV7-2,TRBD2,many,CASSLRALAGGPNTGELFF,TGTGCCAGCAGCTTAAGGGCCCTAGCGGGGGGTCCGAACACCGGGGAGCTGTTTTTT
TRBJ1-5,TRBV6-5,TRBD1,many,CASSPRGRGNQPQHF,TGTGCCAGCAGCCCCAGGGGGCGAGGCAATCAGCCCCAGCATTTT
TRBJ2-2,TRBV11-2,-,many,CASSFPQGGQGGELFF,TGTGCCAGCAGCTTCCCACAGGGTGGGCAAGGCGGGGAGCTGTTTTTT
TRBJ2-3,TRBV20-1,-,many,CSARDDWGHTDTQYF,TGCAGTGCTAGAGATGACTGGGGTCACACAGATACGCAGTATTTT
TRBJ2-3,TRBV7-6,TRBD2,few,CASSLRTSGGTDTQYF,TGTGCCAGCAGCTTAAGGACTAGCGGGGGTACAGATACGCAGTATTTT
TRBJ2-7,TRBV4-3,TRBD1,-,CASSLRTGGSYEQYF,TGCGCCAGCAGCCTGAGGACAGGGGGCTCCTACGAGCAGTACTTC
TRBJ1-6,TRBV5-1,TRBD1,-,CASSPSLGQPLTLHF,TGCGCCAGCAGCCCTTCCCTGGGACAGCCTTTGACCCTCCACTTT